This T cell receptor beta chain was captured in a study of cytomegalovirus exposure and HLA in healthy donors. The study's findings and limits: An analysis that came later showed most CMV-associated TCR beta chains appearing HLA-restricted.

Each of the donors was a healthy bone marrow donor. Donors sampled were nominally healthy, though unrecorded immune exposures were likely. CDR1 and CDR2 from the germline V gene are SGHTA and FQGNSA. V lost 4 bases and J 3 bases, leaving 14 bases between the germline ends. CDR3 size: 15 residues. The PCR contained 60 Vbeta and 13 Jbeta primers. Data came from immunoSEQ multiplex PCR; TCRdb stores just in-frame clones and leaves some out. The sample contains about 160,000 clones, around 80% of which appear only once. Regarding this clone: The target antigen is unknown.

The chain recombines TRBV7-2 with TRBJ2-3, with D tentatively TRBD1 (6 bases). The source of this sequence is a man aged 40-49 years in good health and CMV-seronegative. The sample comprised PBMCs. CDR3 region: CASSSPGEFTDTQYF. The DNA of the CDR3 is TGTGCCAGCAGCTCCCCAGGGGAGTTTACAGATACGCAGTATTTT.